The sequence of this TCR beta chain was determined in a study of tumor-infiltrating lymphocytes in primary liver carcinoma listed by TCRdb under 2017. A note on the overall study: The five patients, three men and two women aged 30 to 69 years, had hepatocellular carcinoma (four) or combined HCC and intrahepatic cholangiocarcinoma (one). Tumors of the five patients were stage T1-T3 N0M0 with maximum diameters of about 4.2 to 11 cm. Samples yielded roughly 3.65 to 7.5 million productive TCRbeta reads; read depth did not differ significantly between tissue types. The study combined TCRbeta repertoire sequencing, expression microarrays and whole-exome sequencing across five regions of each liver tumor, with adjacent normal tissue and blood. A total of about 35 specimens from 5 patients, comprising approximately 25 tumor regions, 5 adjacent noncancerous liver tissues and 5 peripheral blood samples, were covered by TCRbeta repertoire sequencing. The 25 or so tumor region samples were profiled with Agilent mRNA microarrays so that TCRbeta repertoire diversity could be related to the local molecular phenotype. Reproducibility between technical replicate repertoires was high, with correlation coefficients above 0.98 and mean shared-clone rates approximately 0.91.

Total RNA and DNA were co-extracted from roughly 20-30 mg of bulk tissue with the AllPrep DNA/RNA mini kit, without cell sorting. Between late 2015 and March 2016, several patients in China with histopathologically diagnosed primary liver carcinoma had surgical resection. Chronic HBV infection was present in the patients, and the patients were treatment-naive at sampling. Each tumor was sampled at five spatially separated regions: the tumor centre plus the superior, inferior, left-lateral and right-lateral poles. According to histology, viable tumor cells made up more than 75% of every tumor sample. Fresh tumor and adjacent tissue pieces were bisected, with one half stored in RNAlater at -80 degrees C and the other half sent for histology. For this clonotype: Its antigen target is currently unknown. One junction end disagrees with the germline gene, perhaps due to a read error.

The CDR3 contains 13 residues, cysteine and phenylalanine counted. CDR3 DNA is the only sequence kept; it has 39 bases, read in frame from the first base. The germline V gene yields MNHEY for CDR1 and SVGEGT for CDR2. TCRbeta-specific cDNA was reverse-transcribed from around 0.45 ug total RNA using a constant-region primer and ProtoScript II reverse transcriptase. The TCRbeta libraries were prepared through three rounds of nested multiplex PCR following a slightly modified ARM-PCR procedure. Each of the first two PCR rounds ran for about 10 cycles and used multiplex TRBV1-TRBV30 forward primers together with a Cbeta reverse primer. Sample barcodes and Illumina adapters were added in a final 25-cycle PCR using Deep VentR polymerase. Before sequencing, amplicons of 200-500 bp were gel-purified using a QIAquick gel extraction kit. An Illumina HiSeq 2500 was used to sequence the TCRbeta amplicons, generating 250-bp paired-end reads. The study's own analysis went as follows. To recover full CDR3 sequences, reads were quality-trimmed using Trimmomatic v0.33 and paired reads were then merged using FLASH v1.2.11. V, D and J germline segments were assigned to the rearranged TCRbeta sequences using MiGEC v1.2.1b. Clonotype statistics and Shannon-Wiener diversity indices were calculated with VDJtools v1.0.0. To reduce sampling bias, subsequent analyses other than the diversity analysis used only the 250 most abundant clonotypes in each sample. TCRdb reprocessed the public reads (quality trimming at Q25 with fastp, clone calling with MiXCR) and kept in-frame beta chains. One record per CDR3 amino acid sequence lists the most common genes and DNA. In this record, the V and J calls reflect TCRdb's handling and not the investigators' own analysis. The sample profile shows 90,000 to 150,000 distinct CDR3 sequences; roughly 69% of them were found once. Around 8.5% of the sample rests with the top ten.

Study-wide findings and limitations: Compared with blood, tumors had a significantly larger share of the repertoire taken up by the top 250 clones (p = 0.039). With just five patients in the study, the authors point out that the findings should be validated in a larger study. Because sequencing covered only the TCR beta chain and unpaired alpha chains were not captured, true repertoire diversity is likely underestimated. Pairs of tumor regions showed greater repertoire overlap (mean about 36%) than tumor-adjacent pairs (17%) or tumor-blood pairs (roughly 15%), which is consistent with antigen-driven expansion. Only about 8-24% of top clones were present in all five regions of a tumor, suggesting spatial heterogeneity of tumor-infiltrating T cells. Since the samples were bulk and unsorted, there was no way to compare CD4+ and CD8+ T cell repertoires.

The sample was liver tumor tissue from sampling region 1. The cell subset or site label on this specimen signifies: tumor region T1, superior pole. This TCR came from a woman aged 55-75 years with primary liver carcinoma and hepatitis B virus infection. The sequence joins TRBV6-2 or TRBV6-3 to TRBJ2-2; TRBD2 is perhaps the D gene, given 6 matching bases. The DNA sequence is TGTGCCAGGAGTTCTGGAGTGCCCGGGGGGCTGTTTTTT. Translated, this gives CARSSGVPGGLFF.